These T cell receptor beta chains were read from a single sample in a study of spatial heterogeneity in lung cancer. In TCRdb, the 5' RACE reads were re-called with MiXCR into one record per CDR3 protein. The table records around 7,800 distinct CDR3 sequences, 7% to 10% of them present only once. Specimen: lung tumor tissue, collected at surgery. The receptors here all came from a male donor with early-stage non-small cell lung cancer. Each CDR3 is given with its conserved first and last residue. A D gene is named only where the DNA matches it firmly. A row's size may be missing; if present it is once, few, many or a size class.

-,TRBV5-4,TRBJ2-2,15,medium-sized,TGTGCCAGCAGCTTGCAGGGGCTGAACACCGGGGAGCTGTTTTTT,CASSLQGLNTGELFF
-,TRBV20-1,TRBJ2-7,11,many,TGCAGCACTTTTTGGGGGTACGAGCAGTACTTC,CSTFWGYEQYF
-,TRBV14,TRBJ2-5,15,many,TGTGCCAGCAGCCAAGTTAACCCAGCGAAAGAGACCCAGTACTTC,CASSQVNPAKETQYF
-,TRBV29-1,TRBJ2-1,11,medium-sized,TGCAGCGTTGAGACTAGTGATGAGCAGTTCTTC,CSVETSDEQFF
-,TRBV5-1,TRBJ2-3,17,-,TGCGCCAGCAGCTGGTCCTTGGGCGGGCAGAGGGGAGATACGCAGTATTTT,CASSWSLGGQRGDTQYF
-,TRBV20-1,TRBJ1-1,17,medium-sized,TGCAGTGCTAGAGATGCGTTACAGGGCGGTTGGAACACTGAAGCTTTCTTT,CSARDALQGGWNTEAFF
TRBD1,TRBV5-4,TRBJ2-1,17,medium-sized,TGTGCCAGCAGCTCTACAGGGGGCGGTGGCTCCTACAATGAGCAGTTCTTC,CASSSTGGGGSYNEQFF
-,TRBV5-1,TRBJ2-2,15,many,TGCGCCAGCAGCTTGCCCGGTGGGAGTACCGGGGAGCTGTTTTTT,CASSLPGGSTGELFF
-,TRBV7-2,TRBJ2-5,13,-,TGTGCCAGCAGCAAGAACAAAGGAGAGACCCAGTACTTC,CASSKNKGETQYF
-,TRBV7-8,TRBJ2-4,17,medium-sized,TGTGCCAGCAGCTTAGAGGTGGCATACTTAGCCAAAAACATTCAGTACTTC,CASSLEVAYLAKNIQYF
-,TRBV27,TRBJ2-7,12,few,TGTGCCAGCAGTTTATCGGGTCACGAGCAGTACTTC,CASSLSGHEQYF
TRBD1,TRBV18,TRBJ2-3,18,-,TGTGCCAGCTCGTCGGGACAGGGGGTTCGCCATACCACAGATACGCAGTATTTT,CASSSGQGVRHTTDTQYF
TRBD1,TRBV3-1,TRBJ2-6,18,medium-sized,TGTGCCAGCAGCCAAGTTGCCGGGACAGGGATCGGGGCCAACGTCCTGACTTTC,CASSQVAGTGIGANVLTF